The clone carrying this T cell receptor (beta chain) was recorded at least ten times. Its matching antigen is unknown. The data were obtained in a study of T cells after yellow fever vaccination. The wider study: Any fraction with a low cell number was prepared using SMART-Seq v4 Ultra Low Input.

Germline CDR1 LGHNA, CDR2 YNFKEQ. CDR3 length: 15 residues. V shed 3 bases and J 6 bases; nucleotides not matched to a gene: 6. TCRdb redid the calling of the 5' RACE reads with MiXCR, one entry per CDR3 protein. The top ten hold roughly 3.3% of the sample, which has about 260,000 distinct CDR3 sequences, about 5% seen once. Study-wide points: A large majority of primary-vaccination clones showed up again after the booster (about 96% CD4, 88% CD8). A secondary response was less intense yet reached its peak sooner, at day 5 versus 15.

The sequence came from a man aged 18 to 29 who received the YFV17D yellow fever vaccine. The J gene is TRBJ1-5, the V gene TRBV4-2, with 9 bases lining up with TRBD1. The sample was CD4+ T cells sorted from PBMCs, taken on the day of the yellow fever booster vaccination. The CDR3 region is CASSQRTGEGQPQHF. The CDR3 DNA sequence: TGTGCCAGCAGCCAGCGGACAGGGGAAGGTCAGCCCCAGCATTTT.